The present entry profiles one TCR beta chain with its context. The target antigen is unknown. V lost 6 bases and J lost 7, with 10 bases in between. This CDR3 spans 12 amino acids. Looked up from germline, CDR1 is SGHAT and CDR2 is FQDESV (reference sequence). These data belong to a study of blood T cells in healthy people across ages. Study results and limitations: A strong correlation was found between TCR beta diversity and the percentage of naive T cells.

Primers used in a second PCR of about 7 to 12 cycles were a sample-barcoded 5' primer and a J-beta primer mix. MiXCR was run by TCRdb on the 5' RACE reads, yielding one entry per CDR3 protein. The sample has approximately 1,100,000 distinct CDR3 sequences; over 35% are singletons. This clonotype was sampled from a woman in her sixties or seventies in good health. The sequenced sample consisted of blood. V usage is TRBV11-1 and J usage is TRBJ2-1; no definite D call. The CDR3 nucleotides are TGTGCCAGCAGTACGAGTAGGAATGAGCAGTTCTTC. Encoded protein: CASSTSRNEQFF.